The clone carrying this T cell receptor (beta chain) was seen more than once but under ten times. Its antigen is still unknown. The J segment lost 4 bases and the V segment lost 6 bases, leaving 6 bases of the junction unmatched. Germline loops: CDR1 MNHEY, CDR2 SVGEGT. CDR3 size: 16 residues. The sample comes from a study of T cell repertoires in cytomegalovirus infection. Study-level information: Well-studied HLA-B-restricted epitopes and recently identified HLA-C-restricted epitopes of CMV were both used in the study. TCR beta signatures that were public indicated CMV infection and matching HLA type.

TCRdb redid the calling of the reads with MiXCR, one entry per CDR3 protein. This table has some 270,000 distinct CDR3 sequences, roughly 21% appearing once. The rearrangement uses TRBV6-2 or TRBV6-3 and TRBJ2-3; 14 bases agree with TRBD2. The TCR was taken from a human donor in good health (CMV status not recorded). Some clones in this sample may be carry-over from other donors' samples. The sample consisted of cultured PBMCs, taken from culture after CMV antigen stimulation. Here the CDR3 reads CASSDGTSGSPDTQYF. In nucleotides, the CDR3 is TGTGCCAGCAGCGACGGGACTAGCGGGAGCCCAGATACGCAGTATTTT.